This entry features one T cell receptor (beta chain) sequence. Within the sample, other DNA sequences also encode this same CDR3. The germline V gene encodes CDR1 SGHRS and CDR2 YFSETQ. This CDR3 is built from 15 residues. The V end was cut by 0 bases, the J end by 2 bases, with 8 bases between. These data come from a study of shared clonotypes between healthy human individuals. Per the authors' pipeline: Filtering differed for immunoSEQ, which gave only junction sequences without quality scores. Clones were sequenced by immunoSEQ multiplex PCR, and TCRdb holds only the in-frame ones, with some missing. The DNA was the basis for D and trimming; V, J and clone size are from that table. The sample has over 1.5 million clones, 95% to 99% seen once; the top ten hold about 0.4%.

The sample was naive CD4+ T cells sorted from blood. Subset noted: CD45RA+ positively selected. The V and J genes are TRBV5-1 and TRBJ2-2; a weak D match, TRBD2 (6 bases). The TCR sequence derives from a man in his thirties or forties in good health. The DNA of the CDR3 is TGCGCCAGCAGCTTGGGCGGGAAAAACACCGGGGAGCTGTTTTTT. Translating gives CASSLGGKNTGELFF. Filled out from reference TRBV5-1 and TRBJ2-2, the complete variable domain reads KAGVTQTPRYLIKTRGQQVTLSCSPISGHRSVSWYQQTPGQGLQFLFEYFSETQRNKGNFPGRFSGRQFSNSRSEMNVSTLELGDSALYLCASSLGGKNTGELFFGEGSRLTVL.